These 10 T cell receptor beta chains originate from one sample sequenced in a study of blood T cell repertoires in COVID-19. TCRdb keeps only in-frame clones here, not all; method: immunoSEQ multiplex PCR. The sample consists of about 60,000 clones, roughly four fifths of them appearing once. The specimen was peripheral blood. These receptors all come from a man in his fifties or sixties with acute or convalescent COVID-19.

The chain joins TRBV6-5 to TRBJ1-4; a possible D gene is TRBD1 (6 bases). V shed 6 bases and J shed 8 bases, with 16 bases lying between them. CDR1 is MNHEY, CDR2 SVGAGI, per germline. This CDR3 region has 14 residues. CDR3 protein: CASRQGGGYEKLFF. The CDR3 DNA sequence: TGTGCCAGCAGGCAAGGGGGGGGGTACGAAAAACTGTTTTTT.

The gene calls are TRBV6-2 or TRBV6-3 and TRBJ2-7, with 7 positions matching TRBD2. Trimming took 2 bases from V and 3 from J; bases not matched to a gene: 7. The germline V gene encodes CDR1 MNHEY and CDR2 SVGEGT. This CDR3 has 15 amino acids. The CDR3 sequence is CASSYVGGIIYEQYF. The CDR3 coding sequence is TGTGCCAGCAGTTACGTCGGGGGGATCATCTACGAGCAGTACTTC.

The chain links TRBV2 to TRBJ2-5, with 8 bases fitting TRBD1. Germline V gene lookup returns CDR1 SNHLY and CDR2 FYNNEI. There are 14 residues in the CDR3. V dropped 6 bases and J dropped 5; count of bases not matched to a gene: 8. Here the CDR3 reads CASRLDRGGETQYF. The DNA of the CDR3 is TGTGCCAGCAGGCTCGACAGGGGCGGGGAGACCCAGTACTTC.

The chain uses TRBV27 and TRBJ1-6, with 10 bases matching TRBD1. The CDR3 covers 14 residues. The germline CDR1 and CDR2 sequences are MNHEY and SMNVEV (reference sequence). J was trimmed by 7 bases and V by 8 bases; bases with no gene match: 5. The CDR3 is CASGRDRGNSPLHF. For the CDR3, the DNA is TGTGCCAGCGGCCGGGACAGGGGAAATTCACCCCTCCACTTT.

The gene calls are TRBV28 and TRBJ2-2; TRBD2 might be the D (5 bases). The CDR3 runs 13 residues. The germline V gene encodes CDR1 MDHEN and CDR2 SYDVKM. V gave up 6 bases and J gave up 5 bases, with 10 bases separating them. The CDR3 DNA reads as TGTGCCAGCAGCGAGGGTCGAACCGGGGAGCTGTTTTTT. As protein: CASSEGRTGELFF.

This rearrangement joins TRBV11-2 to TRBJ2-7; 8 nucleotides line up with TRBD2. Germline CDR1 SGHAT, CDR2 FQNNGV. The CDR3 contains 15 residues. V was pared by 5 bases and J by 4 bases, with 10 bases of the junction left unmatched. The CDR3 region has the DNA TGTGCCAGCAGCCCGACGGGGGGGGTTTTGTACGAGCAGTACTTC. It translates to CASSPTGGVLYEQYF.

V usage is TRBV27 and J usage is TRBJ2-5, with 8 bases matching TRBD2. The CDR3 extends over 15 amino acids. Germline values: CDR1 MNHEY, CDR2 SMNVEV (reference sequence). The ends lost 5 bases at V and 3 bases at J; junction bases unmatched: 8. The CDR3 region is CASSRLLADKETQYF. The CDR3 nucleotides are TGTGCCAGCAGTCGACTACTAGCGGACAAAGAGACCCAGTACTTC.

The rearrangement uses TRBV7-8 and TRBJ2-7; TRBD1 agrees at 8 bases. Germline V CDR1 and CDR2: SGHVS, FQNEAQ. The V gene end was trimmed by 3 bases and the J gene end by 2 bases; junction bases not matched to a gene: 3. The CDR3 runs 14 residues. CDR3 region: CASSFGTGTYEQYF. The DNA of the CDR3 is TGTGCCAGCAGCTTTGGGACAGGAACCTACGAGCAGTACTTC.

This sequence joins TRBV6-5 and TRBJ1-5; 8 nucleotides align to TRBD1. Looked up from germline, CDR1 is MNHEY and CDR2 is SVGAGI. Losses at the gene ends were 2 bases for V and 4 bases for J; bases not matched to a gene: 4. The CDR3 extends over 15 amino acids. DNA for the CDR3: TGTGCCAGCAGTTACGACAGGGGAAATAATCAGCCCCAGCATTTT. This encodes CASSYDRGNNQPQHF.

This clone turned up a few times. This chain links TRBV18 with TRBJ1-1; perhaps TRBD1 as D (5 bases). The V end lost 3 bases, the J end lost 6 bases, and 17 bases lay between the germline ends. The CDR3 has 15 amino acids. Per germline, CDR1 KGHSH and CDR2 LQKENI. CDR3 nucleotides: TGTGCCAGCTCACCGCGCTCGGGGGTTGACGCTGAAGCTTTCTTT. This gives the protein CASSPRSGVDAEAFF.